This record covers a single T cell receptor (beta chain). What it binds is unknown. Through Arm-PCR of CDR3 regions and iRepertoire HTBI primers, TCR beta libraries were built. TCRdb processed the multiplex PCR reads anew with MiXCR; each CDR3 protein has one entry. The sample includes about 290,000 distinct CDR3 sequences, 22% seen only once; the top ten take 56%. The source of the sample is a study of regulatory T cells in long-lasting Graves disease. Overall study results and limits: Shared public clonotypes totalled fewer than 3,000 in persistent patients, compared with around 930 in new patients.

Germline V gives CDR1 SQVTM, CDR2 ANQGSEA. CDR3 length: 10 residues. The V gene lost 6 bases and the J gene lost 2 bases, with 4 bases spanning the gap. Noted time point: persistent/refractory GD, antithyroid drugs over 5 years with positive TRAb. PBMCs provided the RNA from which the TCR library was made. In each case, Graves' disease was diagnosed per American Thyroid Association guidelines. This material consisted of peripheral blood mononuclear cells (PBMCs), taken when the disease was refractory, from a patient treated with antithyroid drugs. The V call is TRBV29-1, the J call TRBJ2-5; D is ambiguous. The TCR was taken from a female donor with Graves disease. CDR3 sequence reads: CSVRQETQYF. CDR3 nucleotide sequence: TGCAGCGTACGACAAGAGACCCAGTACTTC. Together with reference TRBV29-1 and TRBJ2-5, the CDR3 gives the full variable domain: SAVISQKPSRDICQRGTSLTIQCQVDSQVTMMFWYRQQPGQSLTLIATANQGSEATYESGFVIDKFPISRPNLTFSTLTVSNMSPEDSSIYLCSVRQETQYFGPGTRLLVL.